The source of this TCR beta chain is a study of blood T cells in healthy people across ages. Looking at the study overall: With template switching, about one barcoded beta molecule was captured per two T cells. General observations from the study: The CMV status of each donor remained undetermined, and this could have confounded shifts in expanded clonotypes.

As for this clonotype: As yet, its antigen is unknown.

With a J-beta primer mix and a sample-barcoded 5' primer, a second PCR ran about 6 to 11 cycles. A template-switch adaptor with 12 random nucleotides tagged each cDNA molecule. TCRdb reprocessed the 5' RACE reads with MiXCR, giving one entry per CDR3 protein. The sample includes 700,000 or so distinct CDR3 sequences, roughly 41% of them seen just once. The V gene's germline CDR1 is MNHEY and CDR2 SMNVEV (reference sequence). The CDR3 covers 17 residues. The TCR comes from a man of 80 years or more in good health. The chain employs TRBV27 and TRBJ2-5, with D perhaps matching TRBD2 (6 bases). The end of the DNA is better explained by TRBJ2-7, so the J call may be wrong. Sequenced: blood. CDR3 loop: CASSLRKGGEAMYEQYF. For the CDR3, the DNA is TGTGCCAGCAGTTTAAGGAAGGGCGGGGAAGCTATGTACGAGCAGTACTTC.